The sequence of this T cell receptor (beta chain) was determined in a study of T cells in Graves' hyperthyroidism and ophthalmopathy. The V end lost 4 bases, the J end lost 1 base, and 19 bases lay between the germline ends. The CDR3 spans 17 residues. CDR1 is MGHDK, CDR2 SYGVNS, per germline. RNA transcripts provided the source from which TCR beta CDR3 regions were amplified. In the first-round RT-PCR of the TCR CDR3, the HTBI primer set was used. One entry per CDR3 protein, called by TCRdb with MiXCR from the multiplex PCR reads. There are over 250,000 distinct CDR3 sequences in the sample; less than 30% occur only once, and over 25% lies in the top ten. This clonotype has a handful of counts.

The sequenced sample was blood. The receptor comes from a man aged 40-49 years with Graves' hyperthyroidism that later progressed to Graves' ophthalmopathy. This rearrangement joins TRBV25-1 to TRBJ2-5, with D perhaps assigned TRBD1 or TRBD2 (5 bases each). Here the CDR3 DNA reads TGTGCCAGCAGTGGAGGGGCGTCTCGCCAAACCCAAGAGACCCAGTACTTC. Its protein product is CASSGGASRQTQETQYF.